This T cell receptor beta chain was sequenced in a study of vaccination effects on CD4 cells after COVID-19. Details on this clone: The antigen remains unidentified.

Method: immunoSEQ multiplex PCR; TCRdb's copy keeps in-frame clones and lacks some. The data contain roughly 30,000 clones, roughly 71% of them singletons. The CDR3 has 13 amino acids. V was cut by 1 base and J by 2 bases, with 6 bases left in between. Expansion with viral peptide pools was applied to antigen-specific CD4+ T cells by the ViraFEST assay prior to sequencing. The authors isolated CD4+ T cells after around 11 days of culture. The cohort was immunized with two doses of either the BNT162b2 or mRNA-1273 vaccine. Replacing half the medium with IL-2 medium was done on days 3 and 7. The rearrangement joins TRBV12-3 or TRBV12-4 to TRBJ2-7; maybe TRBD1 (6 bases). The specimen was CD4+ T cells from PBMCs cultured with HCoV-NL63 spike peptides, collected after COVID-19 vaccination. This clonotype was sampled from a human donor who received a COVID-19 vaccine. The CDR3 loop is CASSLDRAYEQYF. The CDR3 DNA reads TGTGCCAGCAGTTTAGACAGGGCCTACGAGCAGTACTTC.